This T cell receptor (beta chain) was retrieved from a study of OX40 agonist ivuxolimab in advanced cancers. About the research overall: Patients with prior anti-PD-1, anti-PD-L1 or anti-CTLA-4 therapy were eligible; 40% had some. In three patients, partial responses were observed, one with hepatocellular carcinoma and two with cutaneous melanoma.

Study-level findings and limits: Among some nonresponders, normalized T-cell clonal expansion was also low.

Concerning this clone: Its specificity is not known.

Clones were sequenced by immunoSEQ multiplex PCR, and TCRdb holds only the in-frame ones, with some missing. The table lists tens of thousands of clones, 94% of them singletons. The CDR3 totals 15 residues. The ends were cut back, 8 bases at V and 0 bases at J, with 17 bases in the middle. CDR1 and CDR2 (germline): SGHTA, FQGNSA. The V call is TRBV7-2, the J call TRBJ2-7; D tentatively fits TRBD1 or TRBD2 (5 bases each). The sequence came from an adult with an advanced solid tumor such as melanoma, head and neck, liver or kidney cancer. The sequencing used CD4+ or CD8+ T cells sorted from blood, collected in a trial of the OX40 agonist ivuxolimab. This CDR3 is CASGLFRDVSYEQYF. In DNA, the CDR3 is TGTGCCAGCGGGCTTTTCAGGGACGTCTCCTACGAGCAGTACTTC.